The 14 T cell receptor beta chains in this list originate from one sample, sequenced in a study of lymphopenia after photon versus proton radiotherapy. Using immunoSEQ multiplex PCR, the repertoire was profiled, and TCRdb retains in-frame clones only, with some absent. The table includes roughly 40,000 clones, 85% to 90% detected once. The sequencing here drew on peripheral blood, taken from a patient treated with proton-based radiotherapy. These receptors originate from a woman between 65 and 79 years old with pancreatic cancer. Some clones in this sample may be carry-over from other donors' samples.

The genes are TRBV5-1 and TRBJ2-5; possible D gene TRBD1, 6 bases. V lost 4 bases to trimming and J lost 2 bases, with 12 bases between them. The CDR3 loop spans 14 amino acids. Per germline, CDR1 SGHRS and CDR2 YFSETQ. The CDR3 sequence is CASSLDRVQETQYF. CDR3 nucleotides: TGCGCCAGCAGCCTGGACAGAGTTCAAGAGACCCAGTACTTC.

This clone was found a few times. The rearrangement joins TRBV5-1 to TRBJ2-5; D is ambiguous. Germline-derived CDR1 and CDR2 are SGHRS and YFSETQ. The germline V and J ends were trimmed by 1 base and 0 bases, with 10 bases remaining between them. This CDR3 is built from 15 residues. The CDR3 DNA follows: TGCGCCAGCAGCTTGTCCACAACGTACCAAGAGACCCAGTACTTC. Its translation is CASSLSTTYQETQYF.

V is TRBV19 and J is TRBJ2-2; D possibly corresponds to TRBD2 (6 bases). There are 15 residues in the CDR3. CDR1 and CDR2 from the germline V gene are LNHDA and SQIVND (reference sequence). V shed 3 bases and J shed 1 base, with 9 bases lying between them. Written as DNA, the CDR3 is TGTGCCAGTAGTATTGCCGGGAGGAACACCGGGGAGCTGTTTTTT. Translation: CASSIAGRNTGELFF.

The V and J genes are TRBV4-1 and TRBJ1-3, with D possibly TRBD1 on 5 matching bases. The germline V gene has CDR1 MGHRA and CDR2 YSYEKL. This CDR3 spans 16 amino acids. V lost 0 bases to trimming and J lost 0 bases, with 9 bases between them. The CDR3 is CASSQDPGLSGNTIYF. CDR3 nucleotide sequence: TGCGCCAGCAGCCAAGATCCAGGGCTCTCTGGAAACACCATATATTTT.

The chain combines TRBV18 with TRBJ2-3, with no clear D. This CDR3 spans 14 amino acids. Germline CDR1 and CDR2: KGHSH and LQKENI. Trimming cost V 0 bases and J 6 bases, with 10 bases left between them. Here the CDR3 reads CASSPPSQADTQYF. CDR3 nucleotides: TGTGCCAGCTCACCACCGAGTCAGGCGGATACGCAGTATTTT.

The genes are TRBV5-5 and TRBJ1-5; 10 positions agree with TRBD1. Germline values: CDR1 SGHKS, CDR2 YYEKEE (reference sequence). This CDR3 region has 16 residues. Trimming removed 0 bases from V and 5 bases from J; junction bases left unmatched: 5. The DNA for the CDR3 is TGTGCCAGCAGCTTGGCGGGACAGGGGTCCGATCAGCCCCAGCATTTT. It yields the protein CASSLAGQGSDQPQHF.

This chain connects TRBV7-9 to TRBJ1-1; D is perhaps TRBD1 (5 bases). CDR1 and CDR2 (germline): SEHNR, FQNEAQ (reference sequence). Trimming left V 2 bases short and J 1 base short, with 11 bases between. The CDR3 is 15 amino acids. The CDR3 region has the DNA TGTGCCAGCAGCTTATCAGGGTTAAAGAACACTGAAGCTTTCTTT. Residues: CASSLSGLKNTEAFF.

This chain uses TRBV10-3 with TRBJ1-1; 9 positions agree with TRBD1. The length of the CDR3 is 14 residues. CDR1 is ENHRY, CDR2 SYGVKD, per germline. With 3 bases clipped from V and 7 bases from J, the junction kept 6 bases outside the gene matches. The CDR3 sequence is CAISDRDRAVEAFF. The DNA of the CDR3 is TGTGCCATCAGTGACCGGGACAGGGCGGTTGAAGCTTTCTTT.

The chain links TRBV7-9 to TRBJ2-7, with TRBD2 as a possible D gene (6 bases). This CDR3 is 12 amino acids long. Deletions cut 5 bases from V and 3 bases from J, with 8 bases between. CDR1 SEHNR and CDR2 FQNEAQ come from the germline V gene (reference sequence). The chain's CDR3 is CASSQGLYEQYF. CDR3 bases: TGTGCCAGCAGCCAGGGACTCTACGAGCAGTACTTC.

This clone was counted once. The chain couples TRBV7-6 to TRBJ2-1; no reliable D call. CDR3 length: 14 residues. Trimming took 0 bases from V and 3 from J, leaving 6 bases between them. Germline CDR1 reads SGHVS; CDR2 reads FNYEAQ. Here the CDR3 reads CASSLARDYNEQFF. The CDR3 DNA follows: TGTGCCAGCAGCTTAGCACGAGACTACAATGAGCAGTTCTTC.

The V gene is TRBV7-2, the J gene TRBJ2-2, with TRBD2 identical over 12 bases. The germline CDR1 and CDR2 sequences are SGHTA and FQGNSA. V was clipped by 7 bases and J by 6 bases; unmatched bases: 9. CDR3 length equals 16 residues. CDR3 nucleotide sequence: TGTGCCAGCACAAATAGACTAGCGGGAGTGGCCGGGGAGCTGTTTTTT. The encoded protein is CASTNRLAGVAGELFF.

The chain employs TRBV15 and TRBJ1-2; possibly TRBD1 for D (5 bases). The CDR3 length is 14 residues. Germline assignment: CDR1 LNHNV and CDR2 YYDKDF (reference sequence). V lost 0 bases, J lost 3 bases, and 8 bases lay in between. The CDR3 here is CATSRDQGDYGYTF. CDR3 DNA: TGTGCCACCAGCAGAGACCAGGGTGACTATGGCTACACCTTC.

This chain links TRBV6-6 with TRBJ1-2; tentative D call: TRBD1 (6 bases). CDR1 and CDR2 (germline): MNHNY, SVGAGI (reference sequence). Trimming pared 3 bases from V and 7 bases from J, leaving 15 bases between. The CDR3 sequence is 14 residues long. CDR3 region: CASSYGQMGIGYTF. In DNA form, the CDR3 reads TGTGCCAGCAGTTATGGACAGATGGGAATTGGCTACACCTTC.

The V call is TRBV7-2, the J call TRBJ2-5, with a weak D call TRBD2 (5 bases). The CDR3 is made up of 17 amino acids. Per germline, CDR1 SGHTA and CDR2 FQGNSA. Trimming shortened V by 5 bases and J by 5 bases, and 24 bases separated the two germline ends. The CDR3 here is CASSPFPRGAIGETQYF. CDR3 coding DNA: TGTGCCAGCAGCCCATTCCCTCGGGGAGCGATAGGTGAGACCCAGTACTTC.